These T cell receptor beta chains were read from a single sample in a study of cytomegalovirus exposure and HLA in healthy donors. Here immunoSEQ multiplex PCR was the method, and the copy in TCRdb shows in-frame clones only, minus some. The sample lists under 200,000 clones, 75% to 90% occurring once. Sample: PBMCs. These receptors came from a woman aged 50 to 65 in good health and CMV-seropositive. The conserved cysteine and the conserved F or W are not part of the CDR3 here. Each record gives: CDR3 length, V gene, J gene, CDR3 protein.

14	TRBV4-1	TRBJ2-3	ASSQEDSGRTDTQY
11	TRBV7-2	TRBJ1-1	ASSLFYNTEAF
14	TRBV4-2	TRBJ2-3	ASSQVTGGETDTQY
13	TRBV5-1	TRBJ1-3	ASSQTGISGNTIY
11	TRBV6-1	TRBJ2-7	ASSEDRVPEQY
12	TRBV6-5	TRBJ2-7	ASRASGSSYEQY
12	TRBV6-5	TRBJ1-1	ASSPSGMNTEAF
11	TRBV6-6	TRBJ2-2	ASSQGATGELF
11	TRBV6-6	TRBJ1-1	ASTNGGGTEAF
12	TRBV7-2	TRBJ2-1	ASKAIRGGNEQF
13	TRBV19	TRBJ2-3	ASSIGLLGTDTQY
15	TRBV4-3	TRBJ1-1	ASSQDLGIRTGSRAF
15	TRBV7-2	TRBJ2-7	ASSKNPPTSNSYEQY
12	TRBV2	TRBJ2-1	ASSEGGTYNEQF
12	TRBV5-4	TRBJ1-4	ASSSQGAPEKLF
9	TRBV4-1	TRBJ2-5	ASRGQETQY
12	TRBV5-6	TRBJ1-1	ASTSRGMNTEAF
14	TRBV15	TRBJ2-2	ATSRWTSGGTGELF
13	TRBV6-1	TRBJ1-4	ASSGQGPTNEKLF
13	TRBV5-5	TRBJ1-5	ASSSYPSGNQPQH
12	TRBV5-1	TRBJ1-1	ASSPDRGNTEAF
13	TRBV14	TRBJ2-7	ASSAYDSSRYEQY
12	TRBV6-6	TRBJ1-2	ASSYTGQNYGYT
14	TRBV18	TRBJ2-2	ASSQRQGRDTGELF
11	TRBV30	TRBJ1-1	AWRVTGSAEAF
12	TRBV6-1	TRBJ1-2	ASSPGGTNYGYT
14	TRBV18	TRBJ1-2	ASSPQTGGAGYGYT
11	TRBV29-1	TRBJ2-5	SALTSGGETQY
14	TRBV9	TRBJ1-3	ASSVRQGGSGNTIY
11	TRBV2	TRBJ1-5	ASSLGQNQPQH
13	TRBV11-2	TRBJ1-2	ASSLVGQGIDGYT
14	TRBV5-1	TRBJ1-3	ASSLEMGLSGNTIY
11	TRBV7-9	TRBJ2-7	ASSLREISEQY
14	TRBV4-3	TRBJ2-3	ASSQDADRSTDTQY
13	TRBV6-1	TRBJ2-7	ASSEGVSATYEQY
13	TRBV4-2	TRBJ1-2	ASSQDNAVNYGYT
12	TRBV7-9	TRBJ2-1	ASRETSGYNEQF